Listed below are T cell receptor beta chains from one sample, sequenced in a study of blood T cell repertoires in COVID-19. TCRdb's copy holds only in-frame clones and misses some; the assay was immunoSEQ multiplex PCR. The sample lists 200,000 to 250,000 clones, approximately 80% occurring once. The sequenced sample was PBMCs or T cells enriched from blood (not recorded which). These receptor sequences come from a woman aged 35 to 49 with acute COVID-19. Both conserved end residues are part of each CDR3. Each record gives: CDR3 length, D gene, J gene, clone size, V gene, CDR3 DNA, CDR3 protein. D genes are given only for firm matches. Clone size is not always given. Where it is, it says once, few, many or a class for expanded clones.

length: 14; D: TRBD2; J: TRBJ2-7; size: few; V: TRBV6-6; DNA: TGTGCCAGCAGCGGACTAGCGGCGTTCTACGAGCAGTACTTC; CDR3: CASSGLAAFYEQYF
length: 15; D: -; J: TRBJ1-2; size: -; V: TRBV11-1; DNA: TGTGCCAGCAGCCCTCAGGACAGCCATAACTATGGCTACACCTTC; CDR3: CASSPQDSHNYGYTF
length: 11; D: TRBD1; J: TRBJ1-2; size: -; V: TRBV20-1; DNA: TGCAGCGGGGACAGTGACTATGGCTACACCTTC; CDR3: CSGDSDYGYTF
length: 15; D: -; J: TRBJ2-2; size: -; V: TRBV11-3; DNA: TGTGCCAGCAGCACCCACGCGGCTAAAACCGGGGAGCTGTTTTTT; CDR3: CASSTHAAKTGELFF
length: 14; D: TRBD1; J: TRBJ2-7; size: -; V: TRBV29-1; DNA: TGCAGCGTTTCCAGGACAGGGGGCTCCTACGAGCAGTACTTC; CDR3: CSVSRTGGSYEQYF
length: 16; D: -; J: TRBJ2-1; size: -; V: TRBV5-4; DNA: TGTGCCAGCAGCTTGGAGAGGCGCCTATCCTACAATGAGCAGTTCTTC; CDR3: CASSLERRLSYNEQFF
length: 14; D: -; J: TRBJ1-1; size: -; V: TRBV30; DNA: TGTGCCTGGAGCTTCGGGGTCACGAACACTGAAGCTTTCTTT; CDR3: CAWSFGVTNTEAFF
length: 11; D: TRBD1; J: TRBJ1-1; size: -; V: TRBV2; DNA: TGTGCCAGTGGACAGGAAAGGGTAGCTTTCTTT; CDR3: CASGQERVAFF
length: 16; D: TRBD1; J: TRBJ1-2; size: -; V: TRBV5-4; DNA: TGTGCCAGCAGCCCTCGACCTGACAGGGTTCAGGGTGGCTACACCTTC; CDR3: CASSPRPDRVQGGYTF
length: 13; D: -; J: TRBJ1-1; size: -; V: TRBV12-5; DNA: TGTGCTAGTGAGGGGCAAACGAACACTGAAGCTTTCTTT; CDR3: CASEGQTNTEAFF
length: 14; D: -; J: TRBJ2-7; size: -; V: TRBV20-1; DNA: TGCAGTGCTAGTATCGGACAGTTCACCTACGAGCAGTACTTC; CDR3: CSASIGQFTYEQYF
length: 13; D: -; J: TRBJ1-2; size: -; V: TRBV5-6; DNA: TGTGCCAGCAGCTTGCAAAGCAACTATGGCTACACCTTC; CDR3: CASSLQSNYGYTF
length: 13; D: -; J: TRBJ1-2; size: -; V: TRBV7-8; DNA: TGTGCCAGCAGCCGTGACAGGCAAGGAGGCTACACCTTC; CDR3: CASSRDRQGGYTF
length: 17; D: TRBD2; J: TRBJ2-1; size: -; V: TRBV7-9; DNA: TGTGCCAGCAGCGCCGGACTGAGCGGGGTGGGCCTTTTTGAGCAGTTCTTC; CDR3: CASSAGLSGVGLFEQFF
length: 9; D: -; J: TRBJ2-2; size: -; V: TRBV5-1; DNA: TGCGCCCTAACCGGGGAGCTGTTTTTT; CDR3: CALTGELFF
length: 14; D: TRBD1; J: TRBJ1-4; size: -; V: TRBV2; DNA: TGTGCCAGCAGTGAGGGACAGGTTAATGAAAAACTGTTTTTT; CDR3: CASSEGQVNEKLFF
length: 14; D: -; J: TRBJ1-4; size: -; V: TRBV29-1; DNA: TGCAGCGTTGAAAAGGCAGGGGAGGGGGAAAAACTGTTTTTT; CDR3: CSVEKAGEGEKLFF
length: 15; D: TRBD1; J: TRBJ1-5; size: -; V: TRBV28; DNA: TGTGCCAGCAGTCCGTCGGACAGGCCCAATCAGCCCCAGCATTTT; CDR3: CASSPSDRPNQPQHF
length: 14; D: -; J: TRBJ2-4; size: -; V: TRBV3-1/TRBV3-2; DNA: TGTGCCAGCAGCCAAGCCTCACTGGGGGGCATTCAGTACTTC; CDR3: CASSQASLGGIQYF
length: 16; D: -; J: TRBJ2-6; size: few; V: TRBV6-4; DNA: TGTGCCAGCAGTGACTCCGACGGGACTGGGGCCAACGTCCTGACTTTC; CDR3: CASSDSDGTGANVLTF
length: 16; D: TRBD1; J: TRBJ1-2; size: -; V: TRBV30; DNA: TGTGCCTGGAGTGCAACGTTGGACAGGTTTAACTATGGCTACACCTTC; CDR3: CAWSATLDRFNYGYTF
length: 12; D: -; J: TRBJ1-2; size: -; V: TRBV5-4; DNA: TGTGCCAGCAGCGGCCCTAACTATGGCTACACCTTC; CDR3: CASSGPNYGYTF
length: 13; D: -; J: TRBJ2-3; size: -; V: TRBV5-1; DNA: TGCGCCAGCAGCGACAGTAGCACAGATACGCAGTATTTT; CDR3: CASSDSSTDTQYF
length: 15; D: -; J: TRBJ1-1; size: -; V: TRBV7-8; DNA: TGTGCCAGCAGCTTATATCAGGACTCGAACACTGAAGCTTTCTTT; CDR3: CASSLYQDSNTEAFF
length: 15; D: TRBD1; J: TRBJ2-7; size: -; V: TRBV19; DNA: TGTGCCAGTAGTATCCGCGCAGGGGGACCCTACGAGCAGTACTTC; CDR3: CASSIRAGGPYEQYF
length: 17; D: TRBD1; J: TRBJ1-5; size: -; V: TRBV19; DNA: TGTGCCAGTAGTATCTCGAGGTTGGCAGGGGGAAATCAGCCCCAGCATTTT; CDR3: CASSISRLAGGNQPQHF